The next 16 T cell receptor beta chains were all read from a single sample in a study of cytomegalovirus exposure and HLA in healthy donors. The PCR used 60 Vbeta and 13 Jbeta primers. Assay: immunoSEQ multiplex PCR; the TCRdb copy retains only in-frame clones and omits some. Of about 160,000 clones in the sample, around 84% were seen once. Sequencing was performed on PBMCs. These receptors originate from a young man in good health and CMV-seronegative.

This chain joins TRBV15 and TRBJ2-5; 8 nucleotides match TRBD2. V shed 4 bases, J shed 11 bases, and the junction held 18 bases outside the gene matches. The germline V gene encodes CDR1 LNHNV and CDR2 YYDKDF (reference sequence). This CDR3 region has 16 residues. CDR3 DNA sequence: TGTGCCACCAGCAATCCCAAACGGGGGGGCCTTGGGGAGCAGTACTTC. Translated: CATSNPKRGGLGEQYF. Looking up the rest from reference TRBV15 and TRBJ2-5 gives the full variable domain: DAMVIQNPRYQVTQFGKPVTLSCSQTLNHNVMYWYQQKSSQAPKLLFHYYDKDFNNEADTPDNFQSRRPNTSFCFLDIRSPGLGDTAMYLCATSNPKRGGLGEQYFGPGTRLLVL.

The rearrangement joins TRBV5-1 to TRBJ1-2, with D possibly matching TRBD1 (6 bases). Between the trimmed V and J ends, which lost 4 bases and 4 bases, there was a span of 17 bases. Per the germline V gene, CDR1 is SGHRS and CDR2 is YFSETQ. This CDR3 has 15 amino acids. The CDR3 protein is CASSATSGGFYGYTF. The CDR3 DNA reads TGCGCCAGCAGCGCGACGTCGGGGGGCTTCTATGGCTACACCTTC. The variable domain in full, completed from reference TRBV5-1 and TRBJ1-2, reads KAGVTQTPRYLIKTRGQQVTLSCSPISGHRSVSWYQQTPGQGLQFLFEYFSETQRNKGNFPGRFSGRQFSNSRSEMNVSTLELGDSALYLCASSATSGGFYGYTFGSGTRLTVV.

The chain couples TRBV18 to TRBJ2-7; 9 bases agree with TRBD2. The CDR3 is 13 residues long. Germline lookup yields CDR1 KGHSH and CDR2 LQKENI. Unmatched junction bases numbered 2, after V lost 3 bases and J lost 5 bases. The CDR3 bases are TGTGCCAGCTCACCGGGACTAGCCCACGAGCAGTACTTC. Its protein is CASSPGLAHEQYF.

This chain uses TRBV27 with TRBJ2-5, with a possible D match to TRBD1 (6 bases). Near its end, the DNA agrees better with TRBJ2-7, so the J call may be wrong. There are 11 residues in the CDR3. Germline loops: CDR1 MNHEY, CDR2 SMNVEV (reference sequence). Written as DNA, the CDR3 is TGTGCCAGCAGCAGGGGAGCCGAGCAGTACTTC. It translates to CASSRGAEQYF.

The chain joins TRBV25-1 to TRBJ2-1; 8 bases agree with TRBD2. V lost 2 bases and J lost 3; bases outside the gene matches: 9. Germline V CDR1 and CDR2: MGHDK, SYGVNS. CDR3 size: 17 residues. The CDR3 bases are TGTGCCAGCAGTGAAACAAAGGGAGCGGGGGTCTACAATGAGCAGTTCTTC. Protein sequence: CASSETKGAGVYNEQFF.

The gene calls are TRBV5-1 and TRBJ2-7; TRBD2 agrees at 9 bases. With V trimmed by 0 bases and J by 5 bases, 12 bases remained unmatched. The CDR3 is 17 residues long. Germline V gene lookup returns CDR1 SGHRS and CDR2 YFSETQ. In DNA, the CDR3 is TGCGCCAGCAGCTTGGCCCTCTTGCGGGAGGGTACCCACGAGCAGTACTTC. It yields the protein CASSLALLREGTHEQYF.

The rearrangement links TRBV9 to TRBJ2-2, with D maybe TRBD1 (7 bases). V lost 0 bases and J 5 bases, leaving 17 bases between the germline ends. The CDR3 has 17 amino acids. The germline CDR1 and CDR2 sequences are SGDLS and YYNGEE. The CDR3 reads CASSVEVWRGQTGELFF. The CDR3 nucleotides read TGTGCCAGCAGCGTAGAAGTTTGGAGGGGGCAAACCGGGGAGCTGTTTTTT.

The chain recombines TRBV11-2 with TRBJ2-7, with TRBD1 matching over 11 bases. The CDR3 extends over 16 amino acids. Germline V gene lookup returns CDR1 SGHAT and CDR2 FQNNGV. J was trimmed by 2 bases and V by 1 base; bases with no gene match: 4. CDR3 sequence reads: CASSLAGTGGPYEQYF. CDR3 sequence (DNA): TGTGCCAGCAGCTTAGCCGGGACAGGGGGACCCTACGAGCAGTACTTC.

This chain connects TRBV7-2 to TRBJ1-2; possibly TRBD1 for D (5 bases). V lost 5 bases and J 4 bases, leaving 20 bases between the germline ends. This CDR3 contains 16 residues. The germline CDR1 and CDR2 sequences are SGHTA and FQGNSA. CDR3 protein: CASSRLDIGEGYGYTF. The CDR3 DNA sequence: TGTGCCAGCAGCCGCCTGGACATTGGGGAAGGCTATGGCTACACCTTC.

The rearrangement links TRBV19 to TRBJ1-5, with 7 bases matching TRBD1. Germline assignment: CDR1 LNHDA and CDR2 SQIVND (reference sequence). CDR3 length: 14 residues. V lost 3 bases, J lost 1 base, and 0 bases stayed unmatched. The CDR3 is CASSIRGSNQPQHF. The CDR3 bases are TGTGCCAGTAGTATCAGGGGGAGCAATCAGCCCCAGCATTTT.

The rearrangement uses TRBV18 and TRBJ2-7; 9 bases fit TRBD1. CDR3 length: 15 amino acids. With V trimmed by 5 bases and J by 0 bases, 5 bases remained unmatched. Germline V lookup: CDR1 KGHSH, CDR2 LQKENI. The CDR3 nucleotides are TGTGCCAGCTCATCGGGACAGGGAAGCTCCTACGAGCAGTACTTC. It encodes CASSSGQGSSYEQYF.

The chain uses TRBV5-1 and TRBJ1-4; no definite D call. The V gene's germline CDR1 is SGHRS and CDR2 YFSETQ. The CDR3 covers 14 residues. Trimming removed 2 bases from V and 7 bases from J, with 12 bases in between. This chain's CDR3 is CASSFGGEGEKLFF. The CDR3 DNA reads TGCGCCAGCAGCTTCGGAGGAGAGGGTGAAAAACTGTTTTTT.

The chain combines TRBV5-8 with TRBJ2-5; the D gene is possibly TRBD2 (5 bases). This CDR3 comprises 13 residues. The V gene lost 4 bases and the J gene lost 0 bases, with 7 bases spanning the gap. From germline, CDR1 is SGHTS and CDR2 YDEGEE. The DNA for the CDR3 is TGTGCCAGCAGCCCGGGGTACCAAGAGACCCAGTACTTC. Its protein product is CASSPGYQETQYF.

The chain recombines TRBV2 with TRBJ1-5; a possible D gene is TRBD1 (6 bases). The length of the CDR3 is 16 residues. Germline V gene lookup returns CDR1 SNHLY and CDR2 FYNNEI. Trimming shortened V by 2 bases and J by 3 bases, and 14 bases separated the two germline ends. CDR3 amino acids: CASSERGGLVNQPQHF. CDR3 DNA sequence: TGTGCCAGCAGTGAAAGGGGGGGGCTTGTCAATCAGCCCCAGCATTTT.

This chain uses TRBV5-1 with TRBJ2-5, with 7 bases that match TRBD1. The CDR3 consists of 15 residues. The germline gives CDR1 SGHRS, CDR2 YFSETQ. Trimming removed 4 bases from V and 5 bases from J; junction bases left unmatched: 11. The CDR3 loop reads CASSTADRVLETQYF. The CDR3 DNA sequence: TGCGCCAGCAGCACCGCCGACAGGGTGCTGGAGACCCAGTACTTC.

The chain employs TRBV5-4 and TRBJ2-7; D might be TRBD1 (6 bases). Trimming stripped 1 base from V and 1 base from J, with 12 bases between. CDR3 length equals 15 residues. Per germline, CDR1 SGHNT and CDR2 YYREEE (reference sequence). Here the CDR3 DNA reads TGTGCCAGCAGCTTGCCGGCCGACAGGTCCTACGAGCAGTACTTC. Its translation is CASSLPADRSYEQYF. Using reference TRBV5-4 and TRBJ2-7 for the parts outside the CDR3, the full variable domain is ETGVTQSPTHLIKTRGQQVTLRCSSQSGHNTVSWYQQALGQGPQFIFQYYREEENGRGNFPPRFSGLQFPNYSSELNVNALELDDSALYLCASSLPADRSYEQYFGPGTRLTVT.